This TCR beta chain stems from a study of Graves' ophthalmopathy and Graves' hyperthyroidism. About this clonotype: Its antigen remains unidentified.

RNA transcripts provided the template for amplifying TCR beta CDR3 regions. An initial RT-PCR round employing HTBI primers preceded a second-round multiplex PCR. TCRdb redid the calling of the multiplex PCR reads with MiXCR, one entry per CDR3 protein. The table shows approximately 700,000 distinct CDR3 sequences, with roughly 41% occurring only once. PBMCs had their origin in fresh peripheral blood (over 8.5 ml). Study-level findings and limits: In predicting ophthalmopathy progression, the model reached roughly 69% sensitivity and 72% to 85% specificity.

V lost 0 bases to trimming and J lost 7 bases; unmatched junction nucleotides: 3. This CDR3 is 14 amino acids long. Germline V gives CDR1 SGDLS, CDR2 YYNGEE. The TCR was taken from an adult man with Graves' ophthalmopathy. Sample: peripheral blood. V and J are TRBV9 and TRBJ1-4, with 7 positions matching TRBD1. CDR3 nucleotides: TGTGCCAGCAGCGTAGGGCAGGGGGTTGAAAAACTGTTTTTT. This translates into CASSVGQGVEKLFF.